These 14 T cell receptor beta chains came from one sample sequenced in a study of blood T cells in healthy people across ages. Using a J-beta primer mix together with a sample-barcoded 5' primer, a second PCR was run for roughly 7 to 11 cycles. In TCRdb, the 5' RACE reads were re-called with MiXCR into one record per CDR3 protein. Of fewer than 1,000,000 distinct CDR3 sequences detected, under 45% appear once; the ten largest clones hold about 19%. Sequencing was carried out using blood. These receptor sequences come from a man in his fifties or sixties in good health.

J is TRBJ1-1 and V is TRBV3-1; D unclear. Germline CDR1 and CDR2: LGHDT and YNNKEL (reference sequence). V shed 0 bases and J shed 10 bases, with 18 bases lying between them. The CDR3 has 15 residues. CDR3 in DNA: TGTGCCAGCAGCCAAGATCAGGTTTATGGAGGAAGAGCTTTCTTT. The encoded protein is CASSQDQVYGGRAFF.

This clonotype was seen only a few times. A much larger clone sits a single nucleotide away, making a read error possible. The chain combines TRBV6-6 with TRBJ1-6, with 8 bases fitting TRBD1. The germline gives CDR1 MNHNY, CDR2 SVGAGI (reference sequence). With 2 bases clipped from V and 13 bases from J, the junction kept 4 bases outside the gene matches. The CDR3 is made up of 13 amino acids. CDR3 in DNA: TGTGCCAGCAGTTACGGACAGGGCTGTCCCCTCCACTTT. This gives the protein CASSYGQGCPLHF.

This chain uses TRBV7-2 with TRBJ1-2, with D possibly TRBD1 on 5 matching bases. V lost 10 bases, J lost 2 bases, and 11 bases lay in between. The CDR3 has 12 residues. CDR1 is SGHTA and CDR2 is FQGNSA in the germline V gene. The CDR3 nucleotides are TGTGCCACCACTCGGGGCAACTATGGCTACACCTTC. Protein product: CATTRGNYGYTF.

This sequence joins TRBV6-1 and TRBJ1-2; 7 nucleotides align to TRBD1. The germline gives CDR1 MNHNS, CDR2 SASEGT. This CDR3 is built from 15 residues. The V and J ends lost 5 bases and 4 bases, in that order; junction bases with no gene match: 10. The CDR3 nucleotides read TGTGCCAGCAGTTCCACCGGGACAGACGGCTATGGCTACACCTTC. As protein: CASSSTGTDGYGYTF.

This chain uses TRBV6-6 with TRBJ1-2; 8 nucleotides agree with TRBD1. The CDR3 runs 13 residues. Per germline, CDR1 MNHNY and CDR2 SVGAGI (reference sequence). V was clipped by 5 bases and J by 6 bases; unmatched bases: 5. The CDR3 DNA follows: TGTGCCAGCAGTGACCTGACAGGGGATGGCTACACCTTC. It translates to CASSDLTGDGYTF.

This clonotype was seen more than once but under ten times. The chain joins TRBV12-3 or TRBV12-4 to TRBJ2-5, with 9 positions matching TRBD1. V was clipped by 6 bases and J by 5 bases; unmatched bases: 13. The CDR3 has 16 amino acids. CDR3 region: CASSPPWTGVGETQYF. The CDR3 DNA is TGTGCCAGCAGCCCACCCTGGACAGGGGTCGGGGAGACCCAGTACTTC.

The chain couples TRBV30 to TRBJ2-1; 9 bases map to TRBD2. The DNA matches TRBJ2-7 better at its end, which makes the J call doubtful. The CDR3 runs to 16 residues. Looked up from germline, CDR1 is GTSNPN and CDR2 is SVGIG (reference sequence). DNA for the CDR3: TGTGCCTGGAGTGGAGATCTAGCGGGGCTTTACAATGAGCAGTACTTC. Translated, it gives CAWSGDLAGLYNEQYF.

This clonotype occurred a few times. CDR3 region: CASSLIRTNTEAFF. CDR3 nucleotide sequence: TGTGCCAGCAGCTTAATACGGACAAACACTGAAGCTTTCTTT. V is TRBV7-2 and J is TRBJ1-1; TRBD1 is a possible D gene (5 bases). CDR1 and CDR2 from the germline V gene are SGHTA and FQGNSA. The CDR3 contains 14 residues. V was trimmed by 2 bases and J by 2 bases, leaving 9 bases between them.

The V gene is TRBV5-1, the J gene TRBJ2-5; D ambiguous. CDR1 is SGHRS and CDR2 is YFSETQ in the germline V gene. V lost 2 bases to trimming and J lost 3 bases, with 11 bases between them. The CDR3 has 14 amino acids. The DNA for the CDR3 is TGCGCCAGCAGCTTTCAGGCAGCGAAAGAGACCCAGTACTTC. Protein sequence: CASSFQAAKETQYF.

This clonotype was seen more than once but under ten times. The chain uses TRBV27 and TRBJ1-6; 9 nucleotides line up with TRBD1. Per germline, CDR1 MNHEY and CDR2 SMNVEV (reference sequence). The trim removed 6 bases at V and 6 bases at J, leaving 6 bases unmatched. This CDR3 is 15 amino acids long. The CDR3 DNA reads TGTGCCAGCAGGAGGACAGGGGCTACTAATTCACCCCTCCACTTT. Translated: CASRRTGATNSPLHF.

This clonotype has just a few counts. The chain links TRBV5-1 to TRBJ2-3; TRBD1 agrees at 8 bases. CDR3 length equals 17 residues. The germline gives CDR1 SGHRS, CDR2 YFSETQ. V was clipped by 0 bases and J by 1 base; unmatched bases: 7. The CDR3 sequence is CASSLGTGLMGTDTQYF. CDR3 sequence (DNA): TGCGCCAGCAGCTTGGGGACAGGGTTGATGGGCACAGATACGCAGTATTTT. Filled out from reference TRBV5-1 and TRBJ2-3, the complete variable domain reads KAGVTQTPRYLIKTRGQQVTLSCSPISGHRSVSWYQQTPGQGLQFLFEYFSETQRNKGNFPGRFSGRQFSNSRSEMNVSTLELGDSALYLCASSLGTGLMGTDTQYFGPGTRLTVL.

The J gene is TRBJ1-2, the V gene TRBV20-1; D may be TRBD1 (6 bases). CDR1 is DFQATT, CDR2 SNEGSKA, per germline (reference sequence). The CDR3 spans 17 residues. The V and J ends lost 3 bases and 4 bases respectively, with 24 bases between them. CDR3 residues: CSARSFRGDRPGYGYTF. DNA of the CDR3: TGCAGTGCTAGGAGTTTTAGGGGGGACCGGCCCGGCTATGGCTACACCTTC.

The rearrangement uses TRBV5-5 and TRBJ1-5, with D possibly being TRBD1 (5 bases). V lost 4 bases, J lost 9 bases, and 8 bases lay in between. The CDR3 is made up of 11 amino acids. Per the germline V gene, CDR1 is SGHKS and CDR2 is YYEKEE (reference sequence). CDR3: CASSQGMPQHF. Written as DNA, the CDR3 is TGTGCCAGCAGCCAGGGCATGCCCCAGCATTTT.

This clonotype was observed a handful of times. The gene calls are TRBV25-1 and TRBJ2-7, with 7 bases identical to TRBD1. Germline assignment: CDR1 MGHDK and CDR2 SYGVNS. Trimming took 3 bases from V and 0 from J; bases not matched to a gene: 11. The CDR3 spans 17 residues. The CDR3 reads CASSDAGRGLSSYEQYF. CDR3 coding DNA: TGTGCCAGCAGTGACGCGGGCAGGGGGTTAAGCTCCTACGAGCAGTACTTC.